The 13 T cell receptor beta chains below were found in one sample sequenced in a study of OX40 agonist ivuxolimab in advanced cancers. Repertoires were generated with immunoSEQ multiplex PCR, while TCRdb's copy carries only in-frame clones and drops some. The data show fewer than 90,000 clones, roughly 86% seen once. The sample was CD4+ or CD8+ T cells sorted from blood, taken in a trial of the OX40 agonist ivuxolimab. These receptor sequences come from an adult with an advanced solid tumor such as melanoma, head and neck, liver or kidney cancer.

The chain uses TRBV6-5 and TRBJ1-1; possible D gene TRBD1, 5 bases. The germline CDR1 and CDR2 sequences are MNHEY and SVGAGI. This CDR3 spans 15 amino acids. The germline V and J ends were trimmed by 6 bases and 1 base, with 15 bases remaining between them. CDR3 region: CASRGPHNPNTEAFF. CDR3 coding DNA: TGTGCCAGCAGGGGACCCCATAACCCGAACACTGAAGCTTTCTTT.

The chain is built from TRBV7-2 and TRBJ2-1, with 15 bases fitting TRBD2. The V gene end was trimmed by 5 bases and the J gene end by 9 bases; junction bases not matched to a gene: 5. Germline V gives CDR1 SGHTA, CDR2 FQGNSA. The CDR3 covers 15 residues. The CDR3 reads CASSTGLAGGPEQFF. CDR3 bases: TGTGCCAGCAGCACCGGACTAGCGGGGGGGCCTGAGCAGTTCTTC.

V is TRBV28 and J is TRBJ1-2, with D unclear. The CDR3 spans 14 residues. Per germline, CDR1 MDHEN and CDR2 SYDVKM. Trimming took off 6 bases at V and 5 bases at J, with 16 bases between the two ends. CDR3 sequence (DNA): TGTGCCAGCAGATCCTTACGGGGAGGGTATGGCTACACCTTC. Amino acid sequence: CASRSLRGGYGYTF.

The CDR3 reads CASSTDRGGNEKLFF. Written as DNA, the CDR3 is TGCGCCAGCAGCACCGACAGGGGGGGAAATGAAAAACTGTTTTTT. The chain has TRBV5-1 and TRBJ1-4; 9 bases fit TRBD1. The trim removed 4 bases at V and 5 bases at J, leaving 6 bases unmatched. This CDR3 has 15 amino acids. Germline V lookup: CDR1 SGHRS, CDR2 YFSETQ. The whole variable domain, remainder taken from reference TRBV5-1 and TRBJ1-4, is KAGVTQTPRYLIKTRGQQVTLSCSPISGHRSVSWYQQTPGQGLQFLFEYFSETQRNKGNFPGRFSGRQFSNSRSEMNVSTLELGDSALYLCASSTDRGGNEKLFFGSGTQLSVL.

The rearrangement links TRBV18 to TRBJ1-2; D is undetermined. The CDR3 consists of 13 residues. Trimming took off 2 bases at V and 8 bases at J, with 12 bases between the two ends. Looked up from germline, CDR1 is KGHSH and CDR2 is LQKENI. CDR3 sequence: CASSPTSEDGYTF. The CDR3 DNA is TGTGCCAGCTCACCAACATCAGAAGACGGCTACACCTTC.

V usage is TRBV11-2 and J usage is TRBJ2-5; perhaps D is TRBD1 or TRBD2 (5 bases each). The CDR3 is 14 residues long. Looked up from germline, CDR1 is SGHAT and CDR2 is FQNNGV. Trimming stripped 3 bases from V and 5 bases from J, with 13 bases between. The CDR3: CASSLRGLRETQYF. CDR3 sequence (DNA): TGTGCCAGCAGCTTGAGGGGCTTAAGGGAGACCCAGTACTTC.

Here the CDR3 DNA reads TGTGCCAGCAGCTTAAGGGGACTAGCGGGACAGAGCTCCTACAATGAGCAGTTCTTC. Protein product: CASSLRGLAGQSSYNEQFF. The chain joins TRBV11-2 to TRBJ2-1; 13 bases are shared with TRBD2. Trimming removed 2 bases from V and 0 bases from J; junction bases left unmatched: 7. Germline assignment: CDR1 SGHAT and CDR2 FQNNGV. This CDR3 has 19 amino acids.

V usage is TRBV6-6 and J usage is TRBJ1-5; TRBD1 matches at 10 bases. In germline, CDR1 is MNHNY, CDR2 SVGAGI (reference sequence). The CDR3 covers 14 residues. V shed 7 bases, J shed 6 bases, and the junction held 6 bases outside the gene matches. The CDR3 DNA is TGTGCCAGCACGGGACAGGGGACGCGTCAGCCCCAGCATTTT. This codes for CASTGQGTRQPQHF.

CDR3 in DNA: TGTGCCAGCAGTTTTGGGGACAGATATAATTCACCCCTCCACTTT. Amino acids: CASSFGDRYNSPLHF. V gene TRBV27 combines with J gene TRBJ1-6, with 7 bases that match TRBD1. J was trimmed by 4 bases and V by 3 bases; bases with no gene match: 3. This CDR3 is built from 15 residues. CDR1 MNHEY and CDR2 SMNVEV come from the germline V gene (reference sequence).

This clone came up once. The V and J genes are TRBV11-2 and TRBJ1-6; D gene uncertain. The CDR3 covers 15 residues. Per the germline V gene, CDR1 is SGHAT and CDR2 is FQNNGV. The germline V and J ends were trimmed by 1 base and 7 bases, with 11 bases remaining between them. The CDR3 loop is CASSLVTGANSPLHF. Here the CDR3 DNA reads TGTGCCAGCAGCTTAGTTACGGGTGCCAATTCACCCCTCCACTTT. The complete variable domain, with remaining parts taken from reference TRBV11-2 and TRBJ1-6, reads EAGVAQSPRYKIIEKRQSVAFWCNPISGHATLYWYQQILGQGPKLLIQFQNNGVVDDSQLPKDRFSAERLKGVDSTLKIQPAKLEDSAVYLCASSLVTGANSPLHFGNGTRLTVT.

The chain carries TRBV19 and TRBJ1-2; the match to TRBD1 covers 7 bases. The CDR3 spans 12 residues. CDR1 and CDR2 from the germline V gene are LNHDA and SQIVND (reference sequence). J gave up 4 bases and V 10 bases, and 6 bases lay outside the gene matches. CDR3 DNA: TGTGCCACCGAGACAGGGACCTATGGCTACACCTTC. This gives the protein CATETGTYGYTF.

The chain combines TRBV29-1 with TRBJ2-3, with D possibly TRBD1 on 6 matching bases. Germline CDR1 and CDR2: SQVTM and ANQGSEA. This CDR3 contains 15 residues. V lost 4 bases and J lost 0, with 14 bases in between. The CDR3 spells CSVAGTPESTDTQYF. The CDR3 coding sequence is TGCAGCGTTGCCGGGACACCTGAAAGCACAGATACGCAGTATTTT.

This chain links TRBV27 with TRBJ2-5, with TRBD2 matching over 7 bases. V lost 6 bases, J lost 2 bases, and 9 bases stayed unmatched. This CDR3 is built from 15 residues. Germline CDR1 and CDR2: MNHEY and SMNVEV (reference sequence). The CDR3 DNA is TGTGCCAGCAGAGGACTAGAAATGGGACAAGAGACCCAGTACTTC. Protein sequence: CASRGLEMGQETQYF.